This T cell receptor beta chain was captured by sequencing in a study of vaccination and CD4 T cells after COVID-19. The CDR3 totals 17 residues. CDR1 MNHEY and CDR2 SVGAGI come from the germline V gene. Trimming stripped 4 bases from V and 1 base from J, with 14 bases between. This clonotype has a handful of counts. Antigen specificity is unknown. The treatment was: approximately nine-day PBMC culture with coronavirus spike peptide pools or control peptides (ViraFEST assay). Oncomine TCR Beta short-read sequencing was applied to DNA from cultured CD4+ T cells. TCRdb ran MiXCR on the PCR reads and lists one entry per CDR3 protein. The data show 6,000 to 8,500 distinct CDR3 sequences, 73% seen once.

The sequenced material came from CD4+ T cells from blood, cultured in vitro. This clonotype was obtained from a human donor who had recovered from COVID-19. The genes are TRBV6-5 and TRBJ2-6, with D perhaps TRBD1 (7 bases). The DNA of the CDR3 is TGTGCCAGCAGTTCCCTGACAGGGAGGTCTGGGGCCAACGTCCTGACTTTC. Translation gives CASSSLTGRSGANVLTF.